Detailed here is one T cell receptor (beta chain). Germline V gene data show CDR1 as LGHDT and CDR2 as YNNKEL (reference sequence). V trimming: 1 base; J trimming: 5 bases; junction bases outside the gene matches: 11. This CDR3 has 17 amino acids. The sample belongs to a study of control samples from healthy donors and cancer patients. Sequencing was performed with immunoSEQ multiplex PCR; in TCRdb, only in-frame clones are kept and a portion is missing. Counted here are some 160,000 clones, about nine tenths occurring once; the ten biggest clones make up about 4.9%. The chain carries TRBV3-1 (or the pseudogene TRBV3-2) and TRBJ2-1, with 7 bases aligning to TRBD2. The TCR was taken from a man aged 25-45 years in good health. What was sequenced was blood. CDR3 region: CASSQGTSEWYDNEQFF. In DNA form, the CDR3 reads TGTGCCAGCAGCCAAGGAACTAGCGAGTGGTATGACAATGAGCAGTTCTTC.